Reported below is one T cell receptor (beta chain). The junction had 11 bases not matched to a gene; V was cut back by 3 bases and J by 4 bases. From germline, CDR1 is MGHRA and CDR2 YSYEKL. This CDR3 is 17 amino acids long. The sample originates from a study of blood T cell repertoires in COVID-19. Sequencing was performed with immunoSEQ multiplex PCR; in TCRdb, only in-frame clones are kept and a portion is missing. Counted here are under 200,000 clones, around 85% occurring once; the ten biggest clones make up about 10%. Specimen: peripheral blood. This TCR was sampled from an older woman with COVID-19, enrolled during active disease. The chain joins TRBV4-1 to TRBJ2-7; 11 bases agree with TRBD2. CDR3 amino acids: CASSQGRLAGHRYEQYF. CDR3 bases: TGCGCCAGCAGCCAGGGCCGACTAGCGGGACATAGGTACGAGCAGTACTTC.